One T cell receptor (beta chain) is described in this entry. V lost 0 bases, J lost 4 bases, and 5 bases stayed unmatched. CDR3 length equals 16 residues. Germline V gene sequence: CDR1 ENHRY, CDR2 SYGVKD. These data come from a study of blood T cell repertoires in COVID-19. Study overall: Donors in the United States, Italy and Spain gave samples during acute or convalescent COVID-19.

Participants came from around 25 US areas, aged roughly 18 to 89 years. Categorization into cohorts depended on clinical history that participants reported. Profiling relied on immunoSEQ multiplex PCR, and the TCRdb table lists in-frame clones only, not all of them. The data contain some 270,000 clones, approximately 90% of them singletons. Sequenced input: PBMCs or T cells enriched from blood (not recorded which). V is TRBV10-3 and J is TRBJ2-2, with 7 bases fitting TRBD1. The clonotype was recovered from a woman in her 30s with acute COVID-19. The CDR3 spells CAISESGQAFTGELFF. CDR3 nucleotide sequence: TGTGCCATCAGTGAGTCAGGACAGGCGTTCACCGGGGAGCTGTTTTTT.